This is a list of T cell receptor beta chains from one sample in a study of blood T cell repertoires in COVID-19. The repertoire was sequenced with immunoSEQ multiplex PCR; TCRdb's copy has only in-frame clones and lacks some. Here the sample spans around 250,000 clones, about 91% being singletons. The sample comprised peripheral blood. These receptor sequences come from a woman aged 40 to 50 who had recovered from COVID-19. Both conserved end residues are part of each CDR3. Each record gives: D gene, clone size, V gene, J gene, CDR3 DNA, CDR3 protein. D genes are given only for firm matches. Size tells how often a clone was seen (once, few, many) or the class of an expanded clone, and some rows leave it out.

>TRBD1|NA|TRBV10-1|TRBJ2-7
TGCGCCAGCAGCCCGGGACAGGGGGCCCGATCCTACGAGCAGTACTTC
CASSPGQGARSYEQYF
>TRBD1|NA|TRBV19|TRBJ2-5
TGTGCCAGTACAGACAGGGAAGAGACCCAGTACTTC
CASTDREETQYF
>TRBD1|NA|TRBV6-5|TRBJ1-1
TGTGCCAGCAGTTACACAGGGGGAAGCACTGAAGCTTTCTTT
CASSYTGGSTEAFF
>NA|NA|TRBV28|TRBJ2-3
TGTGCCAGCAGTTTAGGCAGCGGGTGGGATACGCAGTATTTT
CASSLGSGWDTQYF
>NA|NA|TRBV12-5|TRBJ1-1
TGTGCTAGTGGCCTGGACAGTTCCGCTTTCTTT
CASGLDSSAFF
>TRBD2|NA|TRBV3-1/TRBV3-2|TRBJ2-4
TGTGCCAGCAGCCTCGGGGGGGCCTCAATTGGAGCCAAAAACATTCAGTACTTC
CASSLGGASIGAKNIQYF
>TRBD2|NA|TRBV2|TRBJ2-3
TGTGCCAGCAGAGCCGGACTAGCGGGGGGACCTATATTCACAGATACGCAGTATTTT
CASRAGLAGGPIFTDTQYF
>NA|NA|TRBV9|TRBJ1-3
TGTGCCAGCAGCGTAGGAGAGAGCTCTGGAAACACCATATATTTT
CASSVGESSGNTIYF
>NA|few|TRBV7-9|TRBJ1-1
TGTGCCAGCAGCTTCGGCCACAGGGTGGACACTGAAGCTTTCTTT
CASSFGHRVDTEAFF
>NA|NA|TRBV11-3|TRBJ2-1
TGTGCCAGCAGCACGTCGACAGCCCTCAATGAGCAGTTCTTC
CASSTSTALNEQFF
>TRBD1|NA|TRBV6-1|TRBJ2-5
TGTGCCAGCAGTGGGATAAGGGACAGGTCCCAAGAGACCCAGTACTTC
CASSGIRDRSQETQYF
>NA|NA|TRBV18|TRBJ2-3
TGTGCCAGCTCACCATCCAGGGGTGATACGCAGTATTTT
CASSPSRGDTQYF
>TRBD1|NA|TRBV7-2|TRBJ1-1
TGTGCCAGCAGACGGACAGGGGAGAGCACTGAAGCTTTCTTT
CASRRTGESTEAFF
>TRBD1|few|TRBV29-1|TRBJ2-2
TGCAGCGTCGCGAGACAGGGGGCGGACACCGGGGAGCTGTTTTTT
CSVARQGADTGELFF
>NA|NA|TRBV19|TRBJ1-5
TGTGCCAGTAGTCCAACAGCGGGGTCGGGTCAGCCCCAGCATTTT
CASSPTAGSGQPQHF
>TRBD2|NA|TRBV10-3|TRBJ2-1
TGTGCCATCAGCAACAGGACTAGCGGCCTGCATGAGCAGTTCTTC
CAISNRTSGLHEQFF
>TRBD2|NA|TRBV19|TRBJ2-1
TGTGCCAGTACCCCCTTGACTAGCGGGGGGATCAATGAGCAGTTCTTC
CASTPLTSGGINEQFF
>NA|few|TRBV7-9|TRBJ1-5
TGTGCCAGCAGCCAATCAGACAGGACCCTTAGCAGCAATCAGCCCCAGCATTTT
CASSQSDRTLSSNQPQHF
>NA|NA|TRBV19|TRBJ2-1
TGTGCCAGTAGTATAGCGTATGAGCAGTTCTTC
CASSIAYEQFF
>NA|NA|TRBV9|TRBJ2-3
TGTGCCAGCAGCGTAGAACAGGGAGGCACAGATACGCAGTATTTT
CASSVEQGGTDTQYF
>TRBD1|NA|TRBV12-3/TRBV12-4|TRBJ1-1
TGTGCCAGCAGAACGACAGGGGGCACTGAAGCTTTCTTT
CASRTTGGTEAFF
>TRBD1|NA|TRBV5-4|TRBJ2-7
TGTGCCAGCAGCAGGGGACAGGGAGGCGAGCAGTACTTC
CASSRGQGGEQYF
>NA|once|TRBV20-1|TRBJ1-1
TGCAGTGCCCAGGGGAGTGAAGCTTTCTTT
CSAQGSEAFF
>NA|once|TRBV7-2|TRBJ1-3
TGTGCCAGCAGCTTAAATCCGGGGGTTGCTGGAAACACCATATATTTT
CASSLNPGVAGNTIYF
>TRBD2|NA|TRBV6-5|TRBJ2-1
TGTGCCAGCAGTTACCAGCGGGAGCACAATGAGCAGTTCTTC
CASSYQREHNEQFF
>TRBD2|NA|TRBV6-8|TRBJ2-5
TGTGCCAGCAGTCACTCCGGGACTAGCGGGCGGGGGACCCAGTACTTC
CASSHSGTSGRGTQYF
>NA|NA|TRBV5-6|TRBJ2-1
TGTGCCAGCAGCTTGGAGAGGAATGAGCAGTTCTTC
CASSLERNEQFF
>TRBD2|once|TRBV5-4|TRBJ2-1
TGTGCCAGCAGCTGGCGGGGGGGAGGCGAGCAGTTCTTC
CASSWRGGGEQFF
>NA|NA|TRBV5-1|TRBJ2-7
TGCGCCAGCAGCTTGGTGAGCGGTTCTAGCTCCTACGAGCAGTACTTC
CASSLVSGSSSYEQYF
>TRBD2|NA|TRBV11-3|TRBJ2-5
TGTGCCAGCAGCTTAGGTCGGACTAGCGGGAGAAAAGAGACCCAGTACTTC
CASSLGRTSGRKETQYF
>TRBD1|NA|TRBV2|TRBJ1-6
TGTGCCAGCAGTGTCGGGACAGCGGATAATTCACCCCTCCACTTT
CASSVGTADNSPLHF
>NA|NA|TRBV11-1|TRBJ2-3
TGTGCCAGCAGCTTTCGAGGGACTCGAGTTGCAGATACGCAGTATTTT
CASSFRGTRVADTQYF
>TRBD2|NA|TRBV19|TRBJ2-1
TGTGCCAGTAGCCCACTAGCGGGAGTCGGTATAAATGAGCAGTTCTTC
CASSPLAGVGINEQFF
>TRBD2|NA|TRBV3-1/TRBV3-2|TRBJ2-2
TGTGCCAGCAGTCCGAGCGGGAGCGGAACCGGGGAGCTGTTTTTT
CASSPSGSGTGELFF
>NA|once|TRBV5-1|TRBJ2-1
TGCGCCAGCAGCTTTAACAATGAGCAGTTCTTC
CASSFNNEQFF
>TRBD2|NA|TRBV9|TRBJ2-3
TGTGCCAGCAACGGAGGTAGCGGGAGGGCCGGAGATACGCAGTATTTT
CASNGGSGRAGDTQYF
>TRBD2|NA|TRBV2|TRBJ2-2
TGTGCCAGCAGTCCTCTCCTTCTAGCGGGAGGGGTCAGGACCGGGGAGCTGTTTTTT
CASSPLLLAGGVRTGELFF
>NA|once|TRBV7-9|TRBJ2-7
TGTGCCAGCAGCTTACTACAGGGGAGGGAGCAGTACTTC
CASSLLQGREQYF
>NA|NA|TRBV5-1|TRBJ2-3
TGCGCCAGCAGCTCCGGCACAGATACGCAGTATTTT
CASSSGTDTQYF